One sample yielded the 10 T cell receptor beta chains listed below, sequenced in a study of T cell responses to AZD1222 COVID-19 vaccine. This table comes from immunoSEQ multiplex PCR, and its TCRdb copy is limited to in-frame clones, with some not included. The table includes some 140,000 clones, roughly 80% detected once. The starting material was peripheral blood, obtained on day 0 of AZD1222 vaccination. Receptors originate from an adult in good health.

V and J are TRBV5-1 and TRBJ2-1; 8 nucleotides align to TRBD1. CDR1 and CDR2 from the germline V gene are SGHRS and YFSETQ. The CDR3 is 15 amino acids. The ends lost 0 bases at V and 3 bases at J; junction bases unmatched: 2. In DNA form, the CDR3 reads TGCGCCAGCAGCTTGGCTGGGACAGGCTACAATGAGCAGTTCTTC. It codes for CASSLAGTGYNEQFF.

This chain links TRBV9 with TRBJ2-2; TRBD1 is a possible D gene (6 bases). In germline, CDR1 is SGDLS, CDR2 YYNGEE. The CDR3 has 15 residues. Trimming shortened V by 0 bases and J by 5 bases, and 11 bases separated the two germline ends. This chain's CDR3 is CASSVGGLGTGELFF. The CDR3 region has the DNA TGTGCCAGCAGCGTAGGGGGGCTCGGGACCGGGGAGCTGTTTTTT.

CDR3 coding DNA: TGCAGCGTTGAAGTAGGGTTGACTGAAAAACTGTTTTTT. Translated: CSVEVGLTEKLFF. This rearrangement joins TRBV29-1 to TRBJ1-4; D gene ambiguous. The V gene's germline CDR1 is SQVTM and CDR2 ANQGSEA. The CDR3 has 13 residues. The ends were cut back, 1 base at V and 7 bases at J, with 10 bases in the middle.

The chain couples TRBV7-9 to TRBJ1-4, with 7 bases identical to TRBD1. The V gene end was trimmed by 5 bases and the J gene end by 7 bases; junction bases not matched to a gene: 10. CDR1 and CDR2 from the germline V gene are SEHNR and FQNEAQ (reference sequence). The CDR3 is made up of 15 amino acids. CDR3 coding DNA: TGTGCCAGCAGCCCCTCGACAGGGCTCAGTGAAAAACTGTTTTTT. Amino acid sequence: CASSPSTGLSEKLFF.

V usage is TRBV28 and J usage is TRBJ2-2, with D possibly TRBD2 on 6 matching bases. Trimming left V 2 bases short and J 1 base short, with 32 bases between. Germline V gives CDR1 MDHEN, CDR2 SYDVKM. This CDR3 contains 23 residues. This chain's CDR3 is CASSLRPGGWDLGGTLNTGELFF. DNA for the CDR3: TGTGCCAGCAGTTTACGACCTGGGGGTTGGGACCTCGGGGGTACTTTGAACACCGGGGAGCTGTTTTTT.

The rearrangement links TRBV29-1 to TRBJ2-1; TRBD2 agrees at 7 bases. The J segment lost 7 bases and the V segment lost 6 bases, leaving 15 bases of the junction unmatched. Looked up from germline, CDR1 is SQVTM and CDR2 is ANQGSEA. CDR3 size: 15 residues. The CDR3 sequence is CSVNPYEKGGNEQFF. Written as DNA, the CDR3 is TGCAGCGTCAATCCCTACGAGAAGGGAGGGAATGAGCAGTTCTTC.

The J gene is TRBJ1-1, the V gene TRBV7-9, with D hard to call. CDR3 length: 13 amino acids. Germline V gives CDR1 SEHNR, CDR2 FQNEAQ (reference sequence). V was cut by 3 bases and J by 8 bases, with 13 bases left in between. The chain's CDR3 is CASSFPNINEAFF. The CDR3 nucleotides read TGTGCCAGCAGCTTTCCGAATATCAACGAAGCTTTCTTT.

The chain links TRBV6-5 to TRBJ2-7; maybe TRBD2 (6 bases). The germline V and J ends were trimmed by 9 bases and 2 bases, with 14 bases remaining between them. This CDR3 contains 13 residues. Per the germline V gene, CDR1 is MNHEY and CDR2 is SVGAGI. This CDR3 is CASQGGAAYEQYF. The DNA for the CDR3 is TGTGCCAGTCAAGGCGGGGCGGCCTACGAGCAGTACTTC.

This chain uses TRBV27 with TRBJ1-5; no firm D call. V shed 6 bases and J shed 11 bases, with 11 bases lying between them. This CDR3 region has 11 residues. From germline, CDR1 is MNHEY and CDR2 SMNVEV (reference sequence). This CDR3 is CASSRPRAQHF. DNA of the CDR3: TGTGCCAGCAGCCGCCCCCGGGCCCAGCATTTT.

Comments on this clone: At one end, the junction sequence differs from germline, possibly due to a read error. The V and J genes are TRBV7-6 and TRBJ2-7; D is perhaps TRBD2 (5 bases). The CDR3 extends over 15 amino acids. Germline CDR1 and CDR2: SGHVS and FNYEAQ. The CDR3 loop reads CASSLAPGQSYEQYF. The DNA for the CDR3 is TGTGCCAGCAGCCTAGCCCCCGGGCAGTCCTACGAGCAGTACTTC.